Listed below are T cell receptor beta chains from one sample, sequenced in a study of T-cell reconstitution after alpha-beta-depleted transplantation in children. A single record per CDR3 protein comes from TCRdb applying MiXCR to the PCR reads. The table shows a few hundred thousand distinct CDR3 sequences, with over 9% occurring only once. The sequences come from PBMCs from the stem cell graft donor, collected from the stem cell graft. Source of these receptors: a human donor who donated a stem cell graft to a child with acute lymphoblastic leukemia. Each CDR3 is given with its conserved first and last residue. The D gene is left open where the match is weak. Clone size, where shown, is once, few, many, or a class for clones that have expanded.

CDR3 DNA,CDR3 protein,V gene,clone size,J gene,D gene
TGTGCCAGCAGCGAAGACTACGAGCAGTACTTC,CASSEDYEQYF,TRBV3-1,many,TRBJ2-7,.
TGTGCCAGCTCACCGGACAAGAAATATGGCTACACCTTC,CASSPDKKYGYTF,TRBV18,few,TRBJ1-2,.
TGTGCCAGCAGTTCCGGGACAGGGTATCAGCCCCAGCATTTT,CASSSGTGYQPQHF,TRBV27,.,TRBJ1-5,TRBD1
TGCAGTGCTAGAGATGCAAGCCGCTCTGGGGCCAACGTCCTGACTTTC,CSARDASRSGANVLTF,TRBV20-1,few,TRBJ2-6,.
TGTGCCAGCAGCATGGAGAGGGGAAACTATGGCTACACCTTC,CASSMERGNYGYTF,TRBV5-6,few,TRBJ1-2,.
TGTGCCAGCAGGAGCGGACTAGCGGGCACAGATACGCAGTATTTT,CASRSGLAGTDTQYF,TRBV6-2/TRBV6-3,.,TRBJ2-3,TRBD2
TGTGCCAGCAGCTTTCGTCAGGGAGGGACAGATACGCAGTATTTT,CASSFRQGGTDTQYF,TRBV7-9,many,TRBJ2-3,TRBD2
TGCAGTGCTAGAGAGGGTAACACTGAAGCTTTCTTT,CSAREGNTEAFF,TRBV20-1,.,TRBJ1-1,.
TGTGCCAGCAGTACCGCCCCTCCCGGGACCCAGTACTTC,CASSTAPPGTQYF,TRBV12-3/TRBV12-4,.,TRBJ2-5,.
TGCAGTGCTGACGTCCGGTCCCAGGCCCGTCGATATGGCTACACCTTC,CSADVRSQARRYGYTF,TRBV20-1,many,TRBJ1-2,.
TGTGCCAGCAGTCCAGGGACAGGGGGCGCGTTCAGTAAGGGAAACACTGAAGCTTTCTTT,CASSPGTGGAFSKGNTEAFF,TRBV27,few,TRBJ1-1,TRBD1
TGTGCCAGCAGATCCGCGTCGGGGGACCGATCAAATTCACCCCTCCACTTT,CASRSASGDRSNSPLHF,TRBV12-3/TRBV12-4,.,TRBJ1-6,.
TGTGCCAGCAGCTTATCATTCGGGGCAGGGGGCTCCTACGAGCAGTACTTC,CASSLSFGAGGSYEQYF,TRBV7-2,few,TRBJ2-7,TRBD1
TGTGCCAGCAGCCCCGAGGCGGGTCTGGATACGCAGTATTTT,CASSPEAGLDTQYF,TRBV7-6,.,TRBJ2-3,.
TGCGCCAGCAGCGGGGCGGGGGCCCGAGAGACCCAGTACTTC,CASSGAGARETQYF,TRBV4-1,few,TRBJ2-5,.
TGCAGTGCTAGAGCCCCTAGCGGGAGCACAGATACGCAGTATTTT,CSARAPSGSTDTQYF,TRBV20-1,many,TRBJ2-3,TRBD2
TGCGCCAGCAGCCGACTCCCGGGAATCGTCGTCAAAAACATTCAGTACTTC,CASSRLPGIVVKNIQYF,TRBV4-1,.,TRBJ2-4,.
TGTGCCAGCAGGAGTGGGGTGGGAGCCGGCGCCGGGGAGCTGTTTTTT,CASRSGVGAGAGELFF,TRBV9,.,TRBJ2-2,.
TGTGCCAGCAGCTTGGAGAAGACCCAGTACTTC,CASSLEKTQYF,TRBV7-9,many,TRBJ2-5,.
TGTGCCAGCAGCGTAGCCCCGGGTGCGGACACTGAAGCTTTCTTT,CASSVAPGADTEAFF,TRBV9,many,TRBJ1-1,.
TGCGCCAGCAGCCCTGGAGGGGACAATGAGCAGTTCTTC,CASSPGGDNEQFF,TRBV4-1,once,TRBJ2-1,.
TGTGCCAGCAGTGATCCTCTGACAGGGAGGACCTACGAGCAGTACTTC,CASSDPLTGRTYEQYF,TRBV25-1,few,TRBJ2-7,.
TGCAGCGTTGAAGCGACAGAGTACGAGCAGTACTTC,CSVEATEYEQYF,TRBV29-1,many,TRBJ2-7,.
TGCGCCAGCAGCCAAGAAGATAGGCGGAGCTACGAGCAGTACTTC,CASSQEDRRSYEQYF,TRBV4-1,.,TRBJ2-7,.
TGCGCCAGCAGCTTAGGGACTAGCGGGATTATACGAGACAATGAGCAGTTCTTC,CASSLGTSGIIRDNEQFF,TRBV5-1,many,TRBJ2-1,TRBD2
TGCAGCGTTGATAAGGGAGGGGACCACAATGAGCAGTTCTTC,CSVDKGGDHNEQFF,TRBV29-1,few,TRBJ2-1,TRBD2
TGCAGTGCTAGAGTGCCTGACGCCTCCTACAATGAGCAGTTCTTC,CSARVPDASYNEQFF,TRBV20-1,many,TRBJ2-1,.
TGTGCCAGCACGCGATCTAGCGGGGATTCCTACGAGCAGTACTTC,CASTRSSGDSYEQYF,TRBV12-3/TRBV12-4,.,TRBJ2-7,TRBD2
TGTGCCAGCAGCCAAGAAGATGGCAGGGTCAACTATGGCTACACCTTC,CASSQEDGRVNYGYTF,TRBV14,many,TRBJ1-2,.